This T cell receptor beta chain was sequenced for a study of OX40 agonist ivuxolimab in advanced cancers. Study context: Patients in dose escalation had liver, melanoma, kidney or head and neck cancers. Among those treated, three patients had partial responses, one with hepatocellular carcinoma and two with cutaneous melanoma.

Regarding this clone: Its antigen is undetermined.

Notes on the study in general: Relative to CD4+ cells, CD8+ T cells on average had more expanded clones. Researchers did not establish what antigens the expanded peripheral T cells target.

Sequencing used immunoSEQ multiplex PCR; TCRdb keeps in-frame clones, though not all of them. The profile covers around 74,000 clones, with around 92% appearing a single time and approximately 11% taken by the ten largest. From germline, CDR1 is SGHAT and CDR2 FQNNGV. Deletions cut 5 bases from V and 4 bases from J, with 24 bases between. This CDR3 comprises 18 residues. This rearrangement joins TRBV11-2 to TRBJ2-1; D is undetermined. Sequenced here: CD4+ or CD8+ T cells sorted from blood, sampled in a trial of the OX40 agonist ivuxolimab. The origin of this receptor is an adult with an advanced solid tumor such as melanoma, head and neck, liver or kidney cancer. The CDR3 region has the DNA TGTGCCAGCAGCCCTAGGTGGGTTGGGGTGCCGACTTACAATGAGCAGTTCTTC. Protein product: CASSPRWVGVPTYNEQFF.